This T cell receptor beta chain was recovered during a study of shared clonotypes between healthy human individuals. Study-level results: Collection of samples was limited to blood; tissue repertoires likely differ. Large depth notwithstanding, sorted-subset sequencing proved incomplete by rarefaction.

The length of the CDR3 is 15 residues. The germline V gene encodes CDR1 SGHTA and CDR2 FQGNSA. Trimming pared 1 base from V and 6 bases from J, leaving 13 bases between. Points on this clone: Its antigen remains unidentified.

The repertoire was sequenced with immunoSEQ multiplex PCR; TCRdb's copy has only in-frame clones and lacks some. The sample lists a few hundred thousand clones, about 97% occurring once. Naive CD4+ cells were CD45RA-selected; the remaining cells were memory. This clonotype originated in a woman aged 25 to 39 in good health. The sample consisted of naive CD4+ T cells sorted from blood. Subset of the sample: CD45RA+ positively selected. The chain employs TRBV7-2 and TRBJ2-1; the D gene could be TRBD1 or TRBD2 (5 bases each). CDR3 in DNA: TGTGCCAGCAGCTTAGTCGAGGGGAGTGGCAATGAGCAGTTCTTC. It codes for CASSLVEGSGNEQFF.